This TCR beta chain originates from a study of blood T cell repertoires in COVID-19. The CDR3 runs to 16 residues. V trimming: 1 base; J trimming: 3 bases; junction bases outside the gene matches: 7. Germline V gene lookup returns CDR1 LGHDT and CDR2 YNNKEL (reference sequence). Cohorts were determined from participant-reported clinical history. Libraries were prepared by immunoSEQ multiplex PCR; TCRdb keeps only in-frame clonotypes and omits some of them. The sample includes more than 150,000 clones, around 73% seen only once; the top ten take 17%. The chain has TRBV3-1 (or the pseudogene TRBV3-2) and TRBJ2-7; TRBD1 matches at 9 bases. The TCR comes from a woman aged 45 to 65 who had recovered from COVID-19. The sequenced sample was PBMCs or T cells enriched from blood (not recorded which). The CDR3 protein is CASSQGAGTGRYEQYF. The CDR3 coding sequence is TGTGCCAGCAGCCAAGGCGCCGGGACAGGGCGCTACGAGCAGTACTTC.